A selection of T cell receptor beta chains follows, all from one sample in a study of control samples from healthy donors and cancer patients. Measured with immunoSEQ multiplex PCR; TCRdb has only the in-frame clones, and not every one. This repertoire shows tens of thousands of clones, 84% found once; its top ten account for roughly 12%. The specimen sequenced was PBMCs. These receptors were collected from a man aged 60 to 69 with head and neck cancer. Both conserved end residues are part of each CDR3. A D gene is named only where the DNA matches it firmly. Expanded clones get a size class; other rows say once, few or many, or leave the size out.

V gene,clone size,D gene,J gene,CDR3 protein,CDR3 DNA
TRBV5-6,.,.,TRBJ1-6,CASSLAGFSYNSPLHF,TGTGCCAGCAGCTTGGCCGGGTTCTCCTATAATTCACCCCTCCACTTT
TRBV5-4,.,.,TRBJ2-1,CASSLPHGGSRGNEQFF,TGTGCCAGCAGCTTGCCCCATGGGGGGAGCCGTGGGAATGAGCAGTTCTTC
TRBV11-2,.,.,TRBJ1-1,CASSLQGTEAFF,TGTGCCAGCAGCTTACAGGGCACTGAAGCTTTCTTT
TRBV6-2/TRBV6-3,once,TRBD2,TRBJ2-5,CASSDRLAGQETQYF,TGTGCCAGCAGTGACCGACTAGCGGGACAAGAGACCCAGTACTTC
TRBV2,.,.,TRBJ1-4,CASSEFGQGMGEKLFF,TGTGCCAGCAGTGAATTTGGGCAGGGGATGGGGGAAAAACTGTTTTTT
TRBV6-2/TRBV6-3,.,.,TRBJ2-3,CASSYPTMHTQYF,TGTGCCAGCAGTTACCCTACCATGCATACGCAGTATTTT
TRBV25-1,.,TRBD1,TRBJ2-7,CASSDTGQGRAYEQYF,TGTGCCAGCAGTGACACGGGACAGGGGAGGGCCTACGAGCAGTACTTC
TRBV20-1,.,.,TRBJ1-5,CSASEPASNQPQHF,TGCAGTGCTAGTGAGCCGGCAAGCAATCAGCCCCAGCATTTT
TRBV2,.,TRBD1,TRBJ1-1,CASSVRGRSTEAFF,TGTGCCAGCAGTGTTAGGGGGCGCAGTACTGAAGCTTTCTTT
TRBV19,.,TRBD1,TRBJ1-5,CASSGTGFQPQHF,TGTGCCAGTAGTGGGACAGGGTTTCAGCCCCAGCATTTT